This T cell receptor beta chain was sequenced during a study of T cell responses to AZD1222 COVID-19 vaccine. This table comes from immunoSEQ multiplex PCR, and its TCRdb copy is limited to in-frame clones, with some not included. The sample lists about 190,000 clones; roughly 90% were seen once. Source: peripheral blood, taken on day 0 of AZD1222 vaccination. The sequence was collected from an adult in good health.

CDR3 protein: CASSLQGPSPLHF. In DNA form, the CDR3 reads TGTGCCAGCAGCTTACAGGGCCCTTCACCCCTCCACTTT. The chain links TRBV11-1 to TRBJ1-6, with a weak D call TRBD1 (5 bases). The CDR3 runs to 13 residues. V gave up 2 bases and J gave up 9 bases, with 8 bases separating them. Germline V lookup: CDR1 SGHAT, CDR2 FQDESV (reference sequence). Looking up the rest from reference TRBV11-1 and TRBJ1-6 gives the full variable domain: EAEVAQSPRYKITEKSQAVAFWCDPISGHATLYWYRQILGQGPELLVQFQDESVVDDSQLPKDRFSAERLKGVDSTLKIQPAELGDSAMYLCASSLQGPSPLHFGNGTRLTVT.